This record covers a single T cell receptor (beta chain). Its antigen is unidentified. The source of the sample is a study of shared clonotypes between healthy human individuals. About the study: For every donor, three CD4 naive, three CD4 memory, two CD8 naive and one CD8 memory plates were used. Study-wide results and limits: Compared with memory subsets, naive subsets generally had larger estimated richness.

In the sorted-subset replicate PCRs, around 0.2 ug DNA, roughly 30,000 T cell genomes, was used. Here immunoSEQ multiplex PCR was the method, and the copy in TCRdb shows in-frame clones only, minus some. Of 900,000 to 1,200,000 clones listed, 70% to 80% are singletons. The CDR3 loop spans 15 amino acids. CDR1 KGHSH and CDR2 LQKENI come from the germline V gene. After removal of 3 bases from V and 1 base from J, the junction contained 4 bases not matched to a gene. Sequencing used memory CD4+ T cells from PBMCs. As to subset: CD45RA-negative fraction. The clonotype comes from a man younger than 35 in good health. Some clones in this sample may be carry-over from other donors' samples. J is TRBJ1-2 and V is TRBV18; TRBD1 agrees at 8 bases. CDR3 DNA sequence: TGTGCCAGCTCACCTCCTGACAGGGGTAACTATGGCTACACCTTC. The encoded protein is CASSPPDRGNYGYTF.